Listed here are 29 T cell receptor beta chains from one sample, sequenced in a study of cytomegalovirus exposure and HLA in healthy donors. PCR involved 60 Vbeta and 13 Jbeta primers. Profiled with immunoSEQ multiplex PCR; TCRdb holds only in-frame clones, not every one. The sample has 150,000 to 200,000 clones; about 85% are singletons. Sequencing was carried out using PBMCs. Receptor source: a woman aged 50 to 65 in good health and CMV-seronegative.

V and J are TRBV7-9 and TRBJ2-5; 7 bases are shared with TRBD1. Germline trimming cut 5 bases from V and 1 base from J; bases unmatched to any gene: 4. Germline CDR1 SEHNR, CDR2 FQNEAQ (reference sequence). This CDR3 contains 14 residues. CDR3 sequence reads: CASSLGQIQETQYF. The CDR3 bases are TGTGCCAGCAGCCTGGGACAGATCCAAGAGACCCAGTACTTC.

This chain links TRBV19 with TRBJ1-5; TRBD1 matches 7 bases. Trimming took 7 bases from V and 4 from J; bases not matched to a gene: 10. Germline V gives CDR1 LNHDA, CDR2 SQIVND (reference sequence). The CDR3 totals 15 residues. As DNA, the CDR3 is TGTGCCAGTACCCCAGGGACAGTAAGAAATCAGCCCCAGCATTTT. It yields the protein CASTPGTVRNQPQHF.

This chain joins TRBV4-1 and TRBJ2-7; a weak D match, TRBD1 (6 bases). The V gene's germline CDR1 is MGHRA and CDR2 YSYEKL. This CDR3 has 14 residues. Trimming removed 1 base at V and 4 bases at J, with 11 bases between. The CDR3 protein is CASSQGRGAYEQYF. Written as DNA, the CDR3 is TGCGCCAGCAGCCAAGGCAGGGGAGCTTACGAGCAGTACTTC.

V and J are TRBV9 and TRBJ2-3; 7 nucleotides align to TRBD2. Trimming at V came to 2 bases and at J to 2 bases, leaving 5 bases not matched to a gene. Germline V gene lookup returns CDR1 SGDLS and CDR2 YYNGEE. The CDR3 runs 15 residues. The CDR3, as DNA: TGTGCCAGCAGCGTCGCTAGCGGATACACAGATACGCAGTATTTT. Protein sequence: CASSVASGYTDTQYF.

The chain uses TRBV14 and TRBJ2-7; D ambiguous. Trimming shortened V by 6 bases and J by 3 bases, and 18 bases separated the two germline ends. Germline CDR1 and CDR2: SGHDN and FVKESK. This CDR3 is built from 15 residues. For the CDR3, the DNA is TGTGCCAGCAGTGAACAGTCCTCAGGTTTCTACGAGCAGTACTTC. Residues: CASSEQSSGFYEQYF.

This clone was picked up one time. This chain joins TRBV10-2 and TRBJ2-5; the match to TRBD1 covers 7 bases. Germline CDR1 and CDR2: WSHSY and SAAADI. Trimming took 2 bases from V and 3 from J; bases not matched to a gene: 9. The CDR3 is 16 amino acids. CDR3 in DNA: TGCGCCAGCAGTGAGAGACAGGGCTTGGGGAAAGAGACCCAGTACTTC. As protein: CASSERQGLGKETQYF.

The rearrangement uses TRBV19 and TRBJ2-1; 7 nucleotides match TRBD1. The V gene's germline CDR1 is LNHDA and CDR2 SQIVND (reference sequence). CDR3 length: 12 amino acids. V dropped 7 bases and J dropped 6; count of bases not matched to a gene: 3. The CDR3 here is CASTTGINEQFF. For the CDR3, the DNA is TGTGCCAGTACGACAGGGATCAATGAGCAGTTCTTC.

The rearrangement uses TRBV2 and TRBJ2-2; 10 bases align to TRBD1. CDR3 length: 18 amino acids. Germline CDR1 is SNHLY and CDR2 is FYNNEI. V lost 9 bases and J lost 6; bases outside the gene matches: 19. The CDR3 DNA reads TGTGCCAGTGCGACCGGGACAGGGGTATGGGTGGCTTCCGGGGAGCTGTTTTTT. Protein sequence: CASATGTGVWVASGELFF.

This clone was recorded a few times. The chain carries TRBV5-6 and TRBJ1-1, with D unclear. V lost 1 base, J lost 5 bases, and 6 bases lay in between. Germline V lookup: CDR1 SGHDT, CDR2 YYEEEE. The CDR3 has 12 amino acids. CDR3 bases: TGTGCCAGCAGCTTGTTGGCTACTGAAGCTTTCTTT. Its translation is CASSLLATEAFF.

This clone was detected once. This sequence joins TRBV25-1 and TRBJ1-6; 7 nucleotides agree with TRBD1. Unmatched junction bases numbered 8, after V lost 7 bases and J lost 17 bases. The CDR3 runs to 11 residues. Germline V gives CDR1 MGHDK, CDR2 SYGVNS. The CDR3 nucleotides read TGTGCCAGCAAGGGGGCCGGGTCCATCCACTTT. Its translation is CASKGAGSIHF.

The V gene is TRBV27, the J gene TRBJ2-3, with D perhaps matching TRBD2 (5 bases). The CDR3 is made up of 15 amino acids. CDR1 MNHEY and CDR2 SMNVEV come from the germline V gene (reference sequence). Trimming took 6 bases from V and 2 from J, leaving 15 bases between them. CDR3 coding DNA: TGTGCCAGCAGAGGAACCGGACTCTACACAGATACGCAGTATTTT. Encoded protein: CASRGTGLYTDTQYF.

The chain combines TRBV11-2 with TRBJ2-7; 9 bases map to TRBD2. J gave up 0 bases and V 3 bases, and 6 bases lay outside the gene matches. The CDR3 is 16 amino acids. CDR1 is SGHAT, CDR2 FQNNGV, per germline. The CDR3 nucleotides are TGTGCCAGCAGCTTTAATAGCGGGGGAAGCTCCTACGAGCAGTACTTC. Translated, it gives CASSFNSGGSSYEQYF.

The V call is TRBV6-1, the J call TRBJ2-1; the match to TRBD2 covers 8 bases. The CDR3 runs 18 residues. Germline assignment: CDR1 MNHNS and CDR2 SASEGT. Trimming cost V 2 bases and J 6 bases; bases outside gene matches: 15. The chain's CDR3 is CASSEWFLGLAGGNEQFF. CDR3 nucleotide sequence: TGTGCCAGCAGTGAATGGTTTCTCGGGCTAGCGGGCGGCAATGAGCAGTTCTTC.

The V call is TRBV10-3, the J call TRBJ2-7; 10 nucleotides agree with TRBD2. The CDR3 spans 13 residues. The V segment lost 10 bases and the J segment 0 bases; nucleotides outside the gene matches: 3. Per germline, CDR1 ENHRY and CDR2 SYGVKD. The CDR3 spells CASGLADSYEQYF. The CDR3 DNA reads TGTGCCAGCGGACTAGCGGACTCCTACGAGCAGTACTTC.

The chain couples TRBV18 to TRBJ1-4; tentative D call: TRBD1 (5 bases). Trimming cost V 0 bases and J 4 bases, with 18 bases left between them. Germline CDR1 reads KGHSH; CDR2 reads LQKENI. This CDR3 spans 18 amino acids. CDR3 residues: CASSPPLGPGQSNEKLFF. The CDR3 DNA is TGTGCCAGCTCACCACCCCTGGGGCCCGGGCAAAGTAATGAAAAACTGTTTTTT.

With respect to this clone: Within the sample, other DNA sequences also encode this same CDR3. This chain uses TRBV5-1 with TRBJ1-4; unclear D gene. Germline-derived CDR1 and CDR2 are SGHRS and YFSETQ. The CDR3 sequence is 15 residues long. V lost 2 bases and J 0 bases, leaving 8 bases between the germline ends. CDR3 sequence reads: CASSLRGATNEKLFF. The CDR3 nucleotides read TGCGCCAGCAGCTTAAGAGGCGCAACTAATGAAAAACTGTTTTTT.

The rearrangement uses TRBV6-1 and TRBJ1-5, with 9 bases that match TRBD1. The CDR3 is 15 residues long. The ends lost 4 bases at V and 5 bases at J; junction bases unmatched: 6. Germline V CDR1 and CDR2: MNHNS, SASEGT. Here the CDR3 reads CASSVRQGGDQPQHF. The DNA of the CDR3 is TGTGCCAGCAGTGTCCGACAGGGGGGCGATCAGCCCCAGCATTTT.

This rearrangement joins TRBV2 to TRBJ1-4; 7 nucleotides match TRBD1. This CDR3 is 15 amino acids long. Losses at the gene ends were 2 bases for V and 8 bases for J; bases not matched to a gene: 8. Per the germline V gene, CDR1 is SNHLY and CDR2 is FYNNEI. Here the CDR3 reads CASSERGQRGEKLFF. CDR3 nucleotides: TGTGCCAGCAGTGAACGGGGACAGCGGGGGGAAAAACTGTTTTTT. Full variable domain (missing parts from reference TRBV2 and TRBJ1-4): EPEVTQTPSHQVTQMGQEVILRCVPISNHLYFYWYRQILGQKVEFLVSFYNNEISEKSEIFDDQFSVERPDGSNFTLKIRSTKLEDSAMYFCASSERGQRGEKLFFGSGTQLSVL.

V and J are TRBV2 and TRBJ2-3; D is possibly TRBD2 (5 bases). CDR1 and CDR2 (germline): SNHLY, FYNNEI. Trimming cost V 8 bases and J 2 bases, with 11 bases left between them. The length of the CDR3 is 13 residues. The CDR3 nucleotides read TGTGCCAGCCTGAGGCGGGCCACAGATACGCAGTATTTT. This codes for CASLRRATDTQYF.

The chain couples TRBV4-3 to TRBJ1-2; the D gene is possibly TRBD1 (6 bases). This CDR3 comprises 14 residues. Germline values: CDR1 LGHNA, CDR2 YSLEER. V shed 0 bases and J shed 8 bases, with 13 bases lying between them. The CDR3 DNA reads TGCGCCAGCAGCCAAGATGCGAGGGGACAAGGCTACACCTTC. Translation: CASSQDARGQGYTF.

V usage is TRBV19 and J usage is TRBJ2-1; tentative D call: TRBD1 (5 bases). Germline CDR1 and CDR2: LNHDA and SQIVND (reference sequence). V lost 3 bases, J lost 2 bases, and 11 bases lay in between. The length of the CDR3 is 15 residues. The CDR3 loop reads CASSISRTPYNEQFF. DNA for the CDR3: TGTGCCAGTAGTATCAGTCGGACACCCTACAATGAGCAGTTCTTC.

The rearrangement uses TRBV9 and TRBJ2-3; D might be TRBD2 (6 bases). Trimming removed 0 bases from V and 1 base from J, with 9 bases in between. This CDR3 comprises 15 residues. Germline V gene sequence: CDR1 SGDLS, CDR2 YYNGEE. CDR3 sequence: CASSVGGTRTDTQYF. The CDR3 coding sequence is TGTGCCAGCAGCGTAGGGGGGACTCGCACAGATACGCAGTATTTT.

The rearrangement uses TRBV7-3 and TRBJ2-1; TRBD1 is a possible D gene (6 bases). Germline V lookup: CDR1 SGHTA, CDR2 FQGTGA. The V gene lost 1 base and the J gene lost 2 bases, with 9 bases spanning the gap. The CDR3 contains 15 residues. Here the CDR3 reads CASSLNRDTYNEQFF. The CDR3, as DNA: TGTGCCAGCAGCTTAAACCGGGACACCTACAATGAGCAGTTCTTC.

The rearrangement uses TRBV7-2 and TRBJ1-1; TRBD1 is a possible D gene (6 bases). V lost 5 bases and J 0 bases, leaving 13 bases between the germline ends. This CDR3 has 15 residues. The germline V gene encodes CDR1 SGHTA and CDR2 FQGNSA. CDR3: CASSPETGMNTEAFF. Written as DNA, the CDR3 is TGTGCCAGCAGCCCCGAGACAGGAATGAACACTGAAGCTTTCTTT.

The chain has TRBV27 and TRBJ1-1, with D possibly being TRBD1 (5 bases). CDR1 and CDR2 from the germline V gene are MNHEY and SMNVEV (reference sequence). This CDR3 is 13 amino acids long. V lost 6 bases and J 6 bases, leaving 14 bases between the germline ends. The CDR3 region has the DNA TGTGCCAGCAGACTTTTGGGGGAGGCTGAAGCTTTCTTT. It is translated as CASRLLGEAEAFF.

The chain uses TRBV4-3 and TRBJ1-2, with D unresolved. Germline V gene data show CDR1 as LGHNA and CDR2 as YSLEER. The length of the CDR3 is 16 residues. With 2 bases removed from V and 3 bases from J, the gap between germline ends came to 16 bases. CDR3 bases: TGCGCCAGCAGCCAACTAGCCTCGGGAGAGGACTATGGCTACACCTTC. Its translation is CASSQLASGEDYGYTF.

The chain links TRBV15 to TRBJ1-1, with D possibly TRBD1 on 5 matching bases. This CDR3 comprises 16 residues. Looked up from germline, CDR1 is LNHNV and CDR2 is YYDKDF (reference sequence). The germline V and J ends were trimmed by 3 bases and 1 base, with 15 bases remaining between them. The CDR3 DNA reads TGTGCCACCAGCAGCCTGGGGGGACCCCAGAACACTGAAGCTTTCTTT. Its protein is CATSSLGGPQNTEAFF.

The rearrangement joins TRBV19 to TRBJ2-7; 10 bases line up with TRBD1. The germline CDR1 and CDR2 sequences are LNHDA and SQIVND (reference sequence). V shed 5 bases, J shed 6 bases, and the junction held 10 bases outside the gene matches. This CDR3 spans 15 amino acids. The CDR3 is CASSLRDRGDFEQYF. The CDR3 bases are TGTGCCAGTAGTTTACGGGACAGGGGAGACTTCGAGCAGTACTTC.

The CDR3 here is CAISEPGQGIKTQYF. As DNA, the CDR3 is TGTGCCATCAGTGAACCGGGACAGGGAATAAAGACCCAGTACTTC. This chain joins TRBV10-3 and TRBJ2-5; 9 bases fit TRBD1. The trim removed 3 bases at V and 6 bases at J, leaving 8 bases unmatched. The CDR3 has 15 amino acids. Germline assignment: CDR1 ENHRY and CDR2 SYGVKD.